This T cell receptor (beta chain) was captured by sequencing in a study of blood T cells in healthy people across ages. This clonotype was picked up a small number of times. Peripheral blood was drawn, ten milliliters per donor. A second PCR, run for about 7 to 11 cycles, used a sample-barcoded 5' primer plus a J-beta primer mix. TCRdb fed the 5' RACE reads into MiXCR, producing one record per CDR3 protein. The sample lists under 2 million distinct CDR3 sequences, about 32% seen once, with around 11% in the top ten. The TCR originated in a young woman in good health. Sequencing was performed on blood.

The CDR3 DNA reads as TGTGCCAGGCCCCCTCTAGCCCTTACAGATACGCAGTATTTT. Its protein product is CARPPLALTDTQYF. This chain uses TRBV7-9 with TRBJ2-3; TRBD2 might be the D (5 bases). CDR3 size: 14 residues. Per germline, CDR1 SEHNR and CDR2 FQNEAQ (reference sequence). The germline V and J ends were trimmed by 9 bases and 3 bases, with 16 bases remaining between them.